These 5 T cell receptor beta chains were all obtained from the same sample, sequenced in a study of CD8 T cells in ankylosing spondylitis. One entry per CDR3 protein results from TCRdb running MiXCR on the 5' RACE reads. The sample contains about 360,000 distinct CDR3 sequences, 20% to 25% of which appear only once. The material sequenced was blood, either unsorted or a sorted T cell fraction (not recorded which). These receptors were obtained from a male donor with ankylosing spondylitis or in good health (not recorded which).

The genes are TRBV7-9 and TRBJ2-5; D may be TRBD1 or TRBD2 (5 bases each). Trimming shortened V by 3 bases and J by 5 bases, and 13 bases separated the two germline ends. Germline CDR1 and CDR2: SEHNR and FQNEAQ (reference sequence). This CDR3 comprises 14 residues. As DNA, the CDR3 is TGTGCCAGCAGCTTGCCAGGGAGCCGGGAGACCCAGTACTTC. It codes for CASSLPGSRETQYF. The full variable domain, rest sourced from reference TRBV7-9 and TRBJ2-5, is DTGVSQNPRHKITKRGQNVTFRCDPISEHNRLYWYRQTLGQGPEFLTYFQNEAQLEKSRLLSDRFSAERPKGSFSTLEIQRTEQGDSAMYLCASSLPGSRETQYFGPGTRLLVL.

This clonotype was observed a few times. The genes are TRBV20-1 and TRBJ2-7; 12 bases are shared with TRBD2. V trimming: 5 bases; J trimming: 3 bases; junction bases outside the gene matches: 8. CDR1 and CDR2 from the germline V gene are DFQATT and SNEGSKA (reference sequence). There are 15 residues in the CDR3. DNA for the CDR3: TGCAGTGCTCCAAAGCCGACTAGCGGGGGCTACGAGCAGTACTTC. Protein: CSAPKPTSGGYEQYF.

This clonotype was observed a handful of times. The chain has TRBV7-9 and TRBJ2-1; TRBD1 aligns across 7 bases. Germline V lookup: CDR1 SEHNR, CDR2 FQNEAQ (reference sequence). The CDR3 totals 13 residues. J gave up 9 bases and V 1 base, and 3 bases lay outside the gene matches. CDR3 bases: TGTGCCAGCAGCTTAGGACAGGGCGTTGAGCAGTTCTTC. Translated, it gives CASSLGQGVEQFF. Filled out from reference TRBV7-9 and TRBJ2-1, the complete variable domain reads DTGVSQNPRHKITKRGQNVTFRCDPISEHNRLYWYRQTLGQGPEFLTYFQNEAQLEKSRLLSDRFSAERPKGSFSTLEIQRTEQGDSAMYLCASSLGQGVEQFFGPGTRLTVL.

In this sample, this clonotype is medium-sized. The chain carries TRBV12-3 or TRBV12-4 and TRBJ2-1; TRBD1 matches at 8 bases. CDR3 length: 15 residues. V lost 2 bases and J lost 13; bases outside the gene matches: 13. CDR3 in DNA: TGTGCCAGCAGTTTACGACAGGGGCTTTTCAATCACCAGTTCTTC. Its translation: CASSLRQGLFNHQFF.

The chain couples TRBV2 to TRBJ2-7, with D tentatively TRBD1 or TRBD2 (5 bases each). CDR1 and CDR2 from the germline V gene are SNHLY and FYNNEI. The germline V and J ends were trimmed by 6 bases and 5 bases, with 17 bases remaining between them. The CDR3 runs 14 residues. In DNA form, the CDR3 reads TGTGCCAGCAGATCCCCCCGGGGCCGACACGAGCAGTACTTC. As protein: CASRSPRGRHEQYF.